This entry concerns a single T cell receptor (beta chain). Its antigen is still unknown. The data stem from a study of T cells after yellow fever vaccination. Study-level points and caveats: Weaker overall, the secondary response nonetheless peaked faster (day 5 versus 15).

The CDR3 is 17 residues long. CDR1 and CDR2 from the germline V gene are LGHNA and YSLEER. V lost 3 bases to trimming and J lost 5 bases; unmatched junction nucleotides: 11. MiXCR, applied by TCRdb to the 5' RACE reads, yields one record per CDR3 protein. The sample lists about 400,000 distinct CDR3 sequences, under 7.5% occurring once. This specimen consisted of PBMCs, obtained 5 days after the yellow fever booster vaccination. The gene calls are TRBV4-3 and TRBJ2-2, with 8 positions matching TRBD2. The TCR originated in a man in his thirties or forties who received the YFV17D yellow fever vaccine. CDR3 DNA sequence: TGCGCCAGCAGCCAGCAACTAGCGGACTTCGGGACCGGGGAGCTGTTTTTT. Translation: CASSQQLADFGTGELFF.